Listed here are 4 T cell receptor beta chains from one sample, sequenced in a study of blood T cell repertoires in COVID-19. Libraries were prepared by immunoSEQ multiplex PCR; TCRdb keeps only in-frame clonotypes and omits some of them. The sample includes 380,000 or so clones, roughly four fifths of them seen just once. Sequenced: peripheral blood. These receptors all come from a human donor with acute or convalescent COVID-19. The donor label of this sample is uncertain.

This clone appeared a few times. J is TRBJ1-2 and V is TRBV3-1 (or the pseudogene TRBV3-2); D is ambiguous. CDR3 length: 13 residues. Germline assignment: CDR1 LGHDT and CDR2 YNNKEL (reference sequence). Trimming left V 4 bases short and J 2 bases short, with 8 bases between. The CDR3 reads CASSLQLNYGYTF. The CDR3 nucleotides read TGTGCCAGCAGCCTACAGCTCAACTATGGCTACACCTTC.

This clone has a handful of counts. This rearrangement joins TRBV2 to TRBJ1-1; no firm D call. There are 14 residues in the CDR3. The ends were cut back, 0 bases at V and 3 bases at J, with 8 bases in the middle. Per germline, CDR1 SNHLY and CDR2 FYNNEI. The CDR3 loop is CASSEALGYTEAFF. The CDR3 nucleotides are TGTGCCAGCAGTGAAGCGCTCGGGTACACTGAAGCTTTCTTT.

This clone appeared a single time. The chain employs TRBV7-9 and TRBJ2-1; 10 bases are shared with TRBD2. This CDR3 comprises 14 residues. Germline V gene data show CDR1 as SEHNR and CDR2 as FQNEAQ (reference sequence). The J segment lost 5 bases and the V segment lost 6 bases, leaving 4 bases of the junction unmatched. CDR3 loop: CASRMSGGDNEQFF. The DNA for the CDR3 is TGTGCCAGCAGGATGAGCGGGGGGGACAATGAGCAGTTCTTC.

The chain links TRBV18 to TRBJ2-5; D ambiguous. V was trimmed by 2 bases and J by 1 base, leaving 5 bases between them. This CDR3 region has 13 residues. Germline CDR1 reads KGHSH; CDR2 reads LQKENI. This chain's CDR3 is CASSPGAQETQYF. CDR3 sequence (DNA): TGTGCCAGCTCACCAGGAGCCCAAGAGACCCAGTACTTC.